This TCR beta chain originates from a study of human T cells and chemical hapten exposure. About the research overall: Weekly administration of diphenylcyclopropenone to the scalp of patients continued throughout the roughly 23-week study. Alopecia universalis, totalis or areata was present in patients who were mostly female. Patch tests put 0.01% DPC on the upper back, read at 6 days.

There are many counts of this clonotype. The germline V and J ends were trimmed by 5 bases and 1 base, with 6 bases remaining between them. The germline V gene encodes CDR1 DFQATT and CDR2 SNEGSKA (reference sequence). The CDR3 covers 12 residues. Sample time point: patch test 2, 6 weeks after DPC sensitization. Treatment given: therapeutic diphenylcyclopropenone sensitization with weekly scalp DPC. TCRdb ran MiXCR on the RACE reads and lists one entry per CDR3 protein. Of about 140,000 distinct CDR3 sequences listed, roughly 10% are singletons. This specimen consisted of whole blood, obtained in connection with sensitization to the hapten diphenylcyclopropenone (DPC). V is TRBV20-1 and J is TRBJ2-4; a possible D gene is TRBD1 (6 bases). The receptor was derived from a woman in her 50s with alopecia areata. Some clones in this sample may be carry-over from other donors' samples. CDR3: CSAQGAKNIQYF. In nucleotides, the CDR3 is TGCAGTGCTCAGGGGGCCAAAAACATTCAGTACTTC.